What follows are 6 T cell receptor beta chains derived from one specimen sequenced in a study of CD8 T cells in ankylosing spondylitis. These receptors' antigens are unknown. TCRdb passed the 5' RACE reads through MiXCR, listing each CDR3 protein once. The table records a few hundred thousand distinct CDR3 sequences, 20% to 25% of them present only once. Study-level results: Blood from ankylosing spondylitis patients appeared to carry a characteristic eight-variant TCR beta motif.

Sequencing input: blood, either unsorted or a sorted T cell fraction (not recorded which). Every receptor here comes from a male donor with ankylosing spondylitis.

The chain joins TRBV20-1 to TRBJ2-6; 12 nucleotides match TRBD1. This CDR3 is built from 19 residues. The junction had 9 bases not matched to a gene; V was cut back by 2 bases and J by 1 base. Looked up from germline, CDR1 is DFQATT and CDR2 is SNEGSKA (reference sequence). This CDR3 is CSARLGWGQGASGANVLTF. CDR3 DNA: TGCAGTGCTAGATTGGGTTGGGGACAGGGGGCATCTGGGGCCAACGTCCTGACTTTC.

This clonotype has a handful of counts. The CDR3 nucleotides are TGCAGTGCTAGGGACGGGAGGAGTTACGAGCAGTACTTC. The encoded protein is CSARDGRSYEQYF. V gene TRBV20-1 combines with J gene TRBJ2-7; 7 bases map to TRBD2. With 3 bases clipped from V and 4 bases from J, the junction kept 6 bases outside the gene matches. Germline CDR1 reads DFQATT; CDR2 reads SNEGSKA (reference sequence). The CDR3 has 13 amino acids.

The chain employs TRBV29-1 and TRBJ2-1; 8 positions match TRBD2. The germline V gene encodes CDR1 SQVTM and CDR2 ANQGSEA. The J segment lost 6 bases and the V segment lost 4 bases, leaving 8 bases of the junction unmatched. The CDR3 totals 14 residues. CDR3 sequence (DNA): TGCAGCGTTGTTCGCGGCGGGGGGACCAATGAGCAGTTCTTC. This gives the protein CSVVRGGGTNEQFF.

This clonotype was counted ten times or more. V is TRBV5-1 and J is TRBJ1-1; 12 nucleotides line up with TRBD1. The CDR3 consists of 19 residues. CDR1 is SGHRS and CDR2 is YFSETQ in the germline V gene. With 3 bases clipped from V and 4 bases from J, the junction kept 16 bases outside the gene matches. For the CDR3, the DNA is TGCGCCAGCAGCTGGACCGGGACAGGGGGCAATCTTGTTTCCACTGAAGCTTTCTTT. This gives the protein CASSWTGTGGNLVSTEAFF.

This clonotype was seen more than once but under ten times. The CDR3 DNA reads TGTGCCAGCAGCCAAGGTGGGGGATATAGCAATCAGCCCCAGCATTTT. Translating it yields CASSQGGGYSNQPQHF. The rearrangement links TRBV4-2 to TRBJ1-5, with D tentatively TRBD1 (5 bases). The CDR3 runs 16 residues. Trimming took off 1 base at V and 0 bases at J, with 10 bases between the two ends. Germline V gives CDR1 LGHNA, CDR2 YNFKEQ.

This clonotype was seen ten or more times. The chain carries TRBV6-1 and TRBJ2-1, with a weak D call TRBD2 (5 bases). The germline V gene encodes CDR1 MNHNS and CDR2 SASEGT. CDR3 length: 14 residues. The V end lost 4 bases, the J end lost 8 bases, and 15 bases lay between the germline ends. Written as DNA, the CDR3 is TGTGCCAGCAGTGCCGCCGCTCCGGAGGATGAGCAGTTCTTC. Its translation is CASSAAAPEDEQFF.